The 14 T cell receptor beta chains listed next were all sequenced from one sample in a study of Graves' ophthalmopathy and Graves' hyperthyroidism. CDR3 regions of TCR beta were amplified from RNA transcripts. An initial RT-PCR round employing HTBI primers preceded a second-round multiplex PCR. In TCRdb, the multiplex PCR reads were re-called with MiXCR into one record per CDR3 protein. The table lists some 520,000 distinct CDR3 sequences, about an eighth of them singletons. The sample comprised blood. Source of these receptors: a woman in her twenties or thirties with Graves' ophthalmopathy.

Ten or more counts support this clonotype. The chain joins TRBV28 to TRBJ2-7, with TRBD2 identical over 11 bases. CDR1 and CDR2 (germline): MDHEN, SYDVKM. The trim removed 6 bases at V and 5 bases at J, leaving 9 bases unmatched. CDR3 length: 15 amino acids. The CDR3 sequence: CASSLLAGVTHEQYF. The CDR3 DNA sequence: TGTGCCAGCAGCTTACTAGCGGGAGTTACCCACGAGCAGTACTTC.

In this sample, this clonotype turned up many times. V and J are TRBV20-1 and TRBJ2-7, with TRBD2 matching over 10 bases. Per germline, CDR1 DFQATT and CDR2 SNEGSKA (reference sequence). This CDR3 is 14 amino acids long. V trimming: 6 bases; J trimming: 1 base; junction bases outside the gene matches: 6. CDR3 amino acids: CSAVPSGSSYEQYF. The DNA for the CDR3 is TGCAGTGCGGTTCCTAGCGGGAGTTCCTACGAGCAGTACTTC.

This clonotype was detected many times. The rearrangement joins TRBV29-1 to TRBJ2-7; tentatively, D is TRBD1 (5 bases). Germline loops: CDR1 SQVTM, CDR2 ANQGSEA. The CDR3 is 15 amino acids. V shed 6 bases and J shed 7 bases, with 25 bases lying between them. The CDR3 bases are TGCAGCGTCCACTCCAGGGTTCTGGAATGTCGGGAGCAGTACTTC. This translates into CSVHSRVLECREQYF.

This clonotype was found a few times. The chain has TRBV5-6 and TRBJ1-1; D ambiguous. V lost 0 bases, J lost 3 bases, and 18 bases lay in between. This CDR3 spans 17 amino acids. CDR1 SGHDT and CDR2 YYEEEE come from the germline V gene. As DNA, the CDR3 is TGTGCCAGCAGCTTGGGATTTGTTCGGGGATCCGACACTGAAGCTTTCTTT. It specifies CASSLGFVRGSDTEAFF.

This clonotype was seen ten or more times. The V call is TRBV30, the J call TRBJ1-3, with D unresolved. V was shortened by 5 bases and J by 7 bases, with 12 bases between the two germline ends. This CDR3 is built from 12 residues. Per germline, CDR1 GTSNPN and CDR2 SVGIG (reference sequence). The DNA for the CDR3 is TGTGCCTGGGACTACGGGCCCAACACCATATATTTT. This gives the protein CAWDYGPNTIYF.

The sample holds many counts of this clonotype. CDR3 in amino acids: CASSPIAGGSELETQYF. Here the CDR3 DNA reads TGTGCCAGCAGTCCAATAGCGGGAGGTTCGGAGTTGGAGACCCAGTACTTC. This chain uses TRBV6-1 with TRBJ2-5; 10 bases map to TRBD2. This CDR3 is built from 17 residues. Germline V gene lookup returns CDR1 MNHNS and CDR2 SASEGT. After removal of 5 bases from V and 5 bases from J, the junction contained 14 bases not matched to a gene.

There are many counts of this clonotype. The chain has TRBV7-2 and TRBJ1-6; no reliable D call. The CDR3 loop spans 15 amino acids. The V end lost 5 bases, the J end lost 7 bases, and 15 bases lay between the germline ends. Per the germline V gene, CDR1 is SGHTA and CDR2 is FQGNSA. CDR3 protein: CASSRGDNPNSPLHF. The DNA of the CDR3 is TGTGCCAGCAGCCGCGGTGACAACCCAAATTCACCCCTCCACTTT.

This clonotype was counted at least ten times. The chain carries TRBV9 and TRBJ1-1; D is ambiguous. Looked up from germline, CDR1 is SGDLS and CDR2 is YYNGEE. Between the trimmed V and J ends, which lost 0 bases and 1 base, there was a span of 7 bases. This CDR3 is built from 14 residues. DNA for the CDR3: TGTGCCAGCAGCGTAGGCCCGAGGAACACTGAAGCTTTCTTT. Translating gives CASSVGPRNTEAFF.

This clonotype came up many times. V usage is TRBV27 and J usage is TRBJ1-6; no definite D call. With 3 bases removed from V and 8 bases from J, the gap between germline ends came to 5 bases. This CDR3 is 12 amino acids long. Germline loops: CDR1 MNHEY, CDR2 SMNVEV (reference sequence). The CDR3 spells CASSFRHSPLHF. Here the CDR3 DNA reads TGTGCCAGCAGTTTCCGCCATTCACCCCTCCACTTT.

This clonotype was counted at least ten times. The CDR3 region has the DNA TGTGCCAGCAGCTTAGCGCTAAGTGGCTACGAGCAGTACTTC. Translation gives CASSLALSGYEQYF. The rearrangement joins TRBV7-6 to TRBJ2-7; D gene ambiguous. The CDR3 totals 14 residues. Per germline, CDR1 SGHVS and CDR2 FNYEAQ. V dropped 0 bases and J dropped 3 bases, with 9 bases sitting between them.

The chain joins TRBV6-1 to TRBJ1-2, with TRBD1 identical over 9 bases. The CDR3 is 13 residues long. Trimming removed 7 bases from V and 7 bases from J; junction bases left unmatched: 7. CDR1 is MNHNS, CDR2 SASEGT, per germline. CDR3 region: CASTMGQGVGYTF. DNA of the CDR3: TGTGCCAGCACCATGGGACAGGGAGTTGGCTACACCTTC.

This clonotype was observed many times. The CDR3 loop is CASSSGLGRETQYF. CDR3 DNA sequence: TGCGCCAGCAGCTCGGGACTAGGACGCGAGACCCAGTACTTC. V and J are TRBV5-1 and TRBJ2-5; 8 bases match TRBD2. With V trimmed by 3 bases and J by 5 bases, 6 bases remained unmatched. CDR1 is SGHRS, CDR2 YFSETQ, per germline. The CDR3 is made up of 14 amino acids.

CDR3 region: CASSPRDGRYSNQPQHF. For the CDR3, the DNA is TGTGCCAGCAGCCCGAGGGACGGCCGATATAGCAATCAGCCCCAGCATTTT. The V call is TRBV7-8, the J call TRBJ1-5, with a weak D call TRBD1 (5 bases). With 5 bases removed from V and 0 bases from J, the gap between germline ends came to 17 bases. The CDR3 has 17 residues. Germline V gives CDR1 SGHVS, CDR2 FQNEAQ. Using reference TRBV7-8 and TRBJ1-5 for the parts outside the CDR3, the full variable domain is GAGVSQSPRYKVAKRGQDVALRCDPISGHVSLFWYQQALGQGPEFLTYFQNEAQLDKSGLPSDRFFAERPEGSVSTLKIQRTQQEDSAVYLCASSPRDGRYSNQPQHFGDGTRLSIL.

V usage is TRBV30 and J usage is TRBJ2-6; TRBD1 agrees at 10 bases. CDR1 and CDR2 (germline): GTSNPN, SVGIG (reference sequence). CDR3 size: 18 residues. The V and J ends lost 8 bases and 4 bases, in that order; junction bases with no gene match: 17. In DNA, the CDR3 is TGTGCCAGGACTGACAGGGGGCGCCTCGGCCTCGGGGCCAACGTCCTGACTTTC. Amino acid sequence: CARTDRGRLGLGANVLTF.